The entry below gives a single T cell receptor (beta chain) sequence along with its context. This record belongs to a study of read filtering for tumor transcriptome and immune sequencing. Study-level background: Mean patient age was roughly 61 years, range about 47 to 85; 17 male, 14 female.

The CDR3 covers 13 residues. With 4 bases removed from V and 0 bases from J, the gap between germline ends came to 7 bases. The V gene's germline CDR1 is SQVTM and CDR2 ANQGSEA. This library used roughly 400 ng RNA and molecular barcoded adaptors spanning alpha/delta and beta/gamma chains. TCRdb recomputed calls from the reads with MiXCR, one row per CDR3 protein. This sample has tens of thousands of distinct CDR3 sequences; about 22% occur once, and the top ten carry 10% to 12%. This chain links TRBV29-1 with TRBJ2-1, with D hard to call. Material for sequencing was a population of CD138-negative cells sorted from bone marrow. The receptor's source is a donor aged 40 or older with multiple myeloma. Here the CDR3 reads CSVGSSSYNEQFF. CDR3 bases: TGCAGCGTTGGGTCGAGCTCCTACAATGAGCAGTTCTTC.